The 5 T cell receptor beta chains in this list originate from one sample, sequenced in a study of blood T cells in healthy people across ages. A second PCR, run for roughly 7 to 12 cycles, used a sample-barcoded 5' primer plus a J-beta primer mix. Via MiXCR, TCRdb re-called the 5' RACE reads, giving one row per CDR3 protein. The data hold around 710,000 distinct CDR3 sequences, with 40% to 45% observed a single time. The sample was blood. All receptors derive from a woman aged 55-69 years in good health.

The gene calls are TRBV12-3 or TRBV12-4 and TRBJ1-2; D uncertain. This CDR3 contains 12 residues. V lost 4 bases and J lost 7, with 10 bases in between. In DNA, the CDR3 is TGTGCCAGCAGTTCCAACGGGCCTGGCTACACCTTC. This encodes CASSSNGPGYTF.

The sample holds a few counts of this clonotype. The V gene is TRBV28, the J gene TRBJ1-5; possible D gene TRBD1, 5 bases. V was trimmed by 1 base and J by 5 bases, leaving 15 bases between them. Germline V CDR1 and CDR2: MDHEN, SYDVKM. This CDR3 comprises 16 residues. The CDR3 reads CASSLLHGGGDQPQHF. The CDR3 DNA reads as TGTGCCAGCAGTTTATTGCATGGGGGAGGTGATCAGCCCCAGCATTTT.

The rearrangement joins TRBV19 to TRBJ1-6; 10 bases align to TRBD1. Germline CDR1 reads LNHDA; CDR2 reads SQIVND (reference sequence). V lost 11 bases to trimming and J lost 6 bases; unmatched junction nucleotides: 7. This CDR3 is 14 amino acids long. The CDR3 sequence is CAGTDRGINSPLHF. CDR3 nucleotides: TGTGCCGGTACGGACAGGGGGATTAATTCACCCCTCCACTTT.

The chain links TRBV10-1 to TRBJ2-2; perhaps D is TRBD1 or TRBD2 (5 bases each). Germline values: CDR1 WNHNN, CDR2 SYGVQD (reference sequence). Trimming removed 0 bases from V and 6 bases from J, with 11 bases in between. The CDR3 runs 15 residues. The CDR3 is CASSESGRDAGELFF. DNA of the CDR3: TGCGCCAGCAGTGAGTCCGGAAGGGACGCCGGGGAGCTGTTTTTT.

A remark on this clonotype: An end of the junction does not agree with germline; a read error may underlie this. The CDR3: CAGSPDRGTYEQYF. CDR3 sequence (DNA): TGTGCCGGCAGCCCCGACCGGGGCACCTACGAGCAGTACTTC. This chain links TRBV7-2 with TRBJ2-7; D may correspond to TRBD1 or TRBD2 (5 bases each). The CDR3 extends over 14 amino acids. Germline V gene lookup returns CDR1 SGHTA and CDR2 FQGNSA.